This passage covers 19 T cell receptor beta chains from one sample sequenced in a study of cytomegalovirus exposure and HLA in healthy donors. This PCR relied on a set of 60 Vbeta primers and 13 Jbeta primers. Profiling relied on immunoSEQ multiplex PCR, and the TCRdb table lists in-frame clones only, not all of them. In the table there are about 120,000 clones, about 80% of which are singletons. Sequenced input: PBMCs. All receptors come from a female donor in good health and CMV-seronegative.

This chain joins TRBV9 and TRBJ1-2; TRBD1 matches at 9 bases. J was trimmed by 5 bases and V by 3 bases; bases with no gene match: 11. The CDR3 is made up of 16 amino acids. The germline V gene has CDR1 SGDLS and CDR2 YYNGEE. Here the CDR3 reads CASSGGGDRAGYGYTF. CDR3 nucleotides: TGTGCCAGCAGCGGAGGAGGGGACAGGGCGGGGTATGGCTACACCTTC. The variable domain in full, completed from reference TRBV9 and TRBJ1-2, reads DSGVTQTPKHLITATGQRVTLRCSPRSGDLSVYWYQQSLDQGLQFLIQYYNGEERAKGNILERFSAQQFPDLHSELNLSSLELGDSALYFCASSGGGDRAGYGYTFGSGTRLTVV.

This clone came up once. The chain combines TRBV28 with TRBJ1-1; TRBD1 might be the D (5 bases). The CDR3 consists of 13 residues. V dropped 1 base and J dropped 11 bases, with 14 bases sitting between them. Germline lookup yields CDR1 MDHEN and CDR2 SYDVKM. CDR3 DNA sequence: TGTGCCAGCAGTTTATCAAGACAGTCTGGGGCTTTCTTT. Translation: CASSLSRQSGAFF.

Comment on this clone: One junction end disagrees with the germline gene, perhaps due to a read error. This chain joins TRBV6-1 and TRBJ2-7; TRBD2 matches 9 bases. Per the germline V gene, CDR1 is MNHNS and CDR2 is SASEGT. The CDR3 covers 15 residues. The CDR3 nucleotides are TGTGCCAGCAGCGAAGTAGCGGGGGCCTCCTACGAGCAGTACTTC. As protein: CASSEVAGASYEQYF.

The J gene is TRBJ2-3, the V gene TRBV5-1, with TRBD2 matching 9 bases. This CDR3 is built from 16 residues. J gave up 8 bases and V 0 bases, and 10 bases lay outside the gene matches. Germline V gives CDR1 SGHRS, CDR2 YFSETQ. CDR3 nucleotide sequence: TGCGCCAGCAGCTTGGAGACGGGCGGGGGGGTACGTACGCAGTATTTT. This encodes CASSLETGGGVRTQYF.

The J gene is TRBJ1-1, the V gene TRBV5-1; the D is unclear. Germline CDR1 is SGHRS and CDR2 is YFSETQ. V dropped 3 bases and J dropped 1 base, with 10 bases sitting between them. This CDR3 spans 14 amino acids. The CDR3 is CASSSQVTNTEAFF. CDR3 nucleotide sequence: TGCGCCAGCAGCTCACAAGTAACGAACACTGAAGCTTTCTTT.

The chain couples TRBV25-1 to TRBJ1-6; D is unclear. The germline V and J ends were trimmed by 7 bases and 7 bases, with 11 bases remaining between them. Germline values: CDR1 MGHDK, CDR2 SYGVNS. This CDR3 contains 13 residues. CDR3 in amino acids: CASMEQSNSPLHF. Here the CDR3 DNA reads TGTGCCAGCATGGAACAGTCGAATTCACCCCTCCACTTT. Full variable domain (missing parts from reference TRBV25-1 and TRBJ1-6): EADIYQTPRYLVIGTGKKITLECSQTMGHDKMYWYQQDPGMELHLIHYSYGVNSTEKGDLSSESTVSRIRTEHFPLTLESARPSHTSQYLCASMEQSNSPLHFGNGTRLTVT.

The rearrangement uses TRBV7-9 and TRBJ1-2, with 7 bases identical to TRBD1. Germline V lookup: CDR1 SEHNR, CDR2 FQNEAQ (reference sequence). This CDR3 has 12 amino acids. The junction had 1 base not matched to a gene; V was cut back by 3 bases and J by 6 bases. CDR3: CASSFGQDGYTF. DNA of the CDR3: TGTGCCAGCAGCTTCGGACAGGATGGCTACACCTTC.

CDR3 in amino acids: CASSFGTGVFNTEAFF. The CDR3 nucleotides are TGCGCCAGCAGCTTCGGGACAGGGGTCTTCAACACTGAAGCTTTCTTT. The chain links TRBV5-1 to TRBJ1-1; TRBD1 aligns across 10 bases. Trimming took 2 bases from V and 2 from J; bases not matched to a gene: 6. There are 16 residues in the CDR3. CDR1 is SGHRS, CDR2 YFSETQ, per germline.

This sequence joins TRBV2 and TRBJ1-1; the D is unclear. Trimming removed 4 bases at V and 1 base at J, with 10 bases between. This CDR3 spans 14 amino acids. In germline, CDR1 is SNHLY, CDR2 FYNNEI. The CDR3 DNA reads TGTGCCAGCAGTGCGGAGGAAGCGAACACTGAAGCTTTCTTT. Translated: CASSAEEANTEAFF.

The chain combines TRBV30 with TRBJ1-1, with D unresolved. Looked up from germline, CDR1 is GTSNPN and CDR2 is SVGIG (reference sequence). The CDR3 length is 10 residues. Trimming shortened V by 7 bases and J by 0 bases, and 3 bases separated the two germline ends. This CDR3 is CALMNTEAFF. CDR3 bases: TGTGCCTTAATGAACACTGAAGCTTTCTTT. Combining the CDR3 with reference TRBV30 and TRBJ1-1 gives the whole variable domain SQTIHQWPATLVQPVGSPLSLECTVEGTSNPNLYWYRQAAGRGLQLLFYSVGIGQISSEVPQNLSASRPQDRQFILSSKKLLLSDSGFYLCALMNTEAFFGQGTRLTVV.

The V and J genes are TRBV10-3 and TRBJ2-1; 8 bases agree with TRBD2. The CDR3 totals 17 residues. The junction had 12 bases not matched to a gene; V was cut back by 6 bases and J by 2 bases. From germline, CDR1 is ENHRY and CDR2 SYGVKD. The chain's CDR3 is CAISLRQAGATYNEQFF. The CDR3 nucleotides read TGTGCCATCAGCCTTAGACAAGCGGGGGCGACCTACAATGAGCAGTTCTTC.

This clone was recorded once. Other DNA sequences from this sample encode an identical CDR3 as well. The rearrangement joins TRBV4-3 to TRBJ1-2; the match to TRBD1 covers 7 bases. V shed 0 bases, J shed 4 bases, and the junction held 5 bases outside the gene matches. The CDR3 runs to 15 residues. Germline V gene sequence: CDR1 LGHNA, CDR2 YSLEER. CDR3: CASSQEEGAGYGYTF. The DNA for the CDR3 is TGCGCCAGCAGCCAAGAGGAGGGGGCGGGCTATGGCTACACCTTC.

In this sample, this clone turned up a few times. V and J are TRBV2 and TRBJ2-1, with a weak D call TRBD2 (5 bases). Trimming cost V 5 bases and J 0 bases, with 11 bases left between them. This CDR3 is built from 15 residues. CDR1 is SNHLY, CDR2 FYNNEI, per germline. The CDR3 is CASSPTTSSYNEQFF. DNA for the CDR3: TGTGCCAGCAGTCCGACTACGAGCTCCTACAATGAGCAGTTCTTC.

The table lists this clone with a count of one. V gene TRBV4-1 combines with J gene TRBJ1-4; no clear D gene. V was cut by 1 base and J by 0 bases, with 9 bases left in between. Germline V gene data show CDR1 as MGHRA and CDR2 as YSYEKL. This CDR3 has 16 residues. DNA of the CDR3: TGCGCCAGCAGCCAAGGGGTGAGGGCAACTAATGAAAAACTGTTTTTT. It encodes CASSQGVRATNEKLFF.

This chain connects TRBV7-2 to TRBJ2-7; 10 nucleotides align to TRBD1. The CDR3 is made up of 16 amino acids. Per the germline V gene, CDR1 is SGHTA and CDR2 is FQGNSA. With 5 bases clipped from V and 4 bases from J, the junction kept 11 bases outside the gene matches. The CDR3 DNA is TGTGCCAGCAGCCGAAAAATGGGGACAGGGGAGTACGAGCAGTACTTC. As protein: CASSRKMGTGEYEQYF.

The chain is built from TRBV14 and TRBJ2-7, with 8 nucleotides matching TRBD1. Germline CDR1 and CDR2: SGHDN and FVKESK. J was trimmed by 3 bases and V by 3 bases; bases with no gene match: 7. There are 15 residues in the CDR3. The CDR3 loop is CASSQTGTGGYEQYF. DNA of the CDR3: TGTGCCAGCAGCCAGACCGGGACAGGAGGCTACGAGCAGTACTTC.

CDR3 region: CASSKWVQGHFYEQYF. In DNA, the CDR3 is TGTGCCAGCAGTAAATGGGTCCAGGGGCATTTCTACGAGCAGTACTTC. This chain links TRBV2 with TRBJ2-7; D perhaps matches TRBD1 (6 bases). This CDR3 comprises 16 residues. Germline CDR1 SNHLY, CDR2 FYNNEI. Trimming left V 5 bases short and J 3 bases short, with 20 bases between.

This clone was picked up one time. The genes are TRBV7-9 and TRBJ2-7; 12 bases align to TRBD2. The CDR3 covers 13 residues. V gave up 7 bases and J gave up 4 bases; unmatched junction bases: 2. The germline V gene has CDR1 SEHNR and CDR2 FQNEAQ (reference sequence). The CDR3 sequence: CASKLAGGYEQYF. DNA for the CDR3: TGTGCCAGCAAACTAGCGGGGGGTTACGAGCAGTACTTC. The full variable domain, completed using reference TRBV7-9 and TRBJ2-7, is DTGVSQNPRHKITKRGQNVTFRCDPISEHNRLYWYRQTLGQGPEFLTYFQNEAQLEKSRLLSDRFSAERPKGSFSTLEIQRTEQGDSAMYLCASKLAGGYEQYFGPGTRLTVT.

The CDR3 sequence is CASSSTGTGRNTQYF. The DNA for the CDR3 is TGTGCCAGTAGTTCTACCGGGACAGGGAGGAATACGCAGTATTTT. This chain uses TRBV19 with TRBJ2-3; 9 bases match TRBD1. J was trimmed by 7 bases and V by 5 bases; bases with no gene match: 10. CDR3 length equals 15 residues. The germline CDR1 and CDR2 sequences are LNHDA and SQIVND (reference sequence).